Each of the 15 T cell receptor beta chains below was sequenced from the same sample in a study of blood T cell repertoires in COVID-19. Repertoires were generated with immunoSEQ multiplex PCR, while TCRdb's copy carries only in-frame clones and drops some. The sample records 100,000 to 150,000 clones, less than 90% being singletons. The source material was peripheral blood. These receptors came from a man in his sixties with acute or convalescent COVID-19.

The V and J genes are TRBV5-1 and TRBJ2-2; 7 positions agree with TRBD2. CDR1 and CDR2 (germline): SGHRS, YFSETQ. J lost 5 bases, V lost 4 bases, and 5 bases had no gene match. The CDR3 consists of 14 residues. For the CDR3, the DNA is TGCGCCAGCAGCACCGGGACTACAACCGGGGAGCTGTTTTTT. Its translation is CASSTGTTTGELFF.

The rearrangement joins TRBV5-1 to TRBJ2-7; 8 bases are shared with TRBD2. The CDR3 is 13 residues long. V gave up 8 bases and J gave up 3 bases; unmatched junction bases: 7. The germline V gene has CDR1 SGHRS and CDR2 YFSETQ. The CDR3 DNA reads as TGCGCCAGTAAAGCGGGGGAAATCTACGAGCAGTACTTC. Its translation is CASKAGEIYEQYF.

This clone has only one observation. The chain employs TRBV5-1 and TRBJ1-2; tentatively, D is TRBD1 (6 bases). Trimming removed 0 bases at V and 6 bases at J, with 15 bases between. The germline V gene encodes CDR1 SGHRS and CDR2 YFSETQ. This CDR3 is built from 15 residues. The CDR3 region is CASSLGQGIRNGYTF. The CDR3 bases are TGCGCCAGCAGCTTGGGCCAGGGGATAAGGAATGGCTACACCTTC.

The gene calls are TRBV7-9 and TRBJ1-2, with 8 bases identical to TRBD1. The CDR3 is 14 amino acids. From germline, CDR1 is SEHNR and CDR2 FQNEAQ (reference sequence). The V and J ends lost 5 bases and 7 bases, in that order; junction bases with no gene match: 9. CDR3: CASSPDRGSGGYTF. CDR3 nucleotides: TGTGCCAGCAGCCCAGACAGGGGATCTGGTGGCTACACCTTC. The full variable domain, in which reference TRBV7-9 and TRBJ1-2 provide the parts outside the CDR3, is DTGVSQNPRHKITKRGQNVTFRCDPISEHNRLYWYRQTLGQGPEFLTYFQNEAQLEKSRLLSDRFSAERPKGSFSTLEIQRTEQGDSAMYLCASSPDRGSGGYTFGSGTRLTVV.

This clone was recorded once. The chain joins TRBV3-1 (or the pseudogene TRBV3-2) to TRBJ1-1; TRBD1 matches 9 bases. The V and J ends lost 1 base and 10 bases, in that order; junction bases with no gene match: 4. Germline CDR1 reads LGHDT; CDR2 reads YNNKEL (reference sequence). The CDR3 contains 13 residues. As DNA, the CDR3 is TGTGCCAGCAGCCAAGCACAGGGGGCTTTAGCTTTCTTT. This translates into CASSQAQGALAFF.

The gene calls are TRBV6-6 and TRBJ2-7; the match to TRBD1 covers 7 bases. Trimming cost V 8 bases and J 2 bases; bases outside gene matches: 9. Germline CDR1 is MNHNY and CDR2 is SVGAGI (reference sequence). The CDR3 loop spans 14 amino acids. The CDR3 DNA reads TGTGCCAGCGGCCCGGGACAGTCCACCTACGAGCAGTACTTC. Translation: CASGPGQSTYEQYF.

The rearrangement links TRBV6-5 to TRBJ1-2; D remains ambiguous. The length of the CDR3 is 12 residues. The V end lost 4 bases, the J end lost 5 bases, and 8 bases lay between the germline ends. The V gene's germline CDR1 is MNHEY and CDR2 SVGAGI. The CDR3 sequence: CASSLEGYGYTF. DNA of the CDR3: TGTGCCAGCAGTTTGGAGGGTTATGGCTACACCTTC.

This rearrangement joins TRBV2 to TRBJ2-1; tentative D call: TRBD2 (5 bases). V was pared by 4 bases and J by 14 bases, with 15 bases between. CDR1 is SNHLY and CDR2 is FYNNEI in the germline V gene. This CDR3 is built from 12 residues. The CDR3, as DNA: TGTGCCAGCAGTGTGAGCGTCCTGAGGGAGTTCTTC. Translated, it gives CASSVSVLREFF.

This clone was detected a few times. The CDR3 loop is CASSLGPFSYEQYF. Written as DNA, the CDR3 is TGCGCCAGCAGCCTCGGTCCGTTTTCCTACGAGCAGTACTTC. The gene calls are TRBV5-1 and TRBJ2-7; D gene unclear. Trimming shortened V by 4 bases and J by 1 base, and 12 bases separated the two germline ends. Germline V gene sequence: CDR1 SGHRS, CDR2 YFSETQ. This CDR3 has 14 residues.

V gene TRBV6-1 combines with J gene TRBJ1-4; 12 nucleotides agree with TRBD1. The junction had 9 bases not matched to a gene; V was cut back by 3 bases and J by 7 bases. The CDR3 totals 17 residues. Germline loops: CDR1 MNHNS, CDR2 SASEGT. The CDR3 spells CASSDGTGGSYGEKLFF. The CDR3 nucleotides are TGTGCCAGCAGTGATGGGACAGGGGGCAGCTACGGTGAAAAACTGTTTTTT.

CDR3 bases: TGTGCCAGCAGCACCGGCGGGACCCAGTACTTC. As protein: CASSTGGTQYF. The rearrangement links TRBV11-1 to TRBJ2-5; D gene uncertain. There are 11 residues in the CDR3. Germline loops: CDR1 SGHAT, CDR2 FQDESV (reference sequence). The V end was cut by 5 bases, the J end by 7 bases, with 8 bases between.

This clone was observed a handful of times. The chain has TRBV5-1 and TRBJ2-7, with 8 bases fitting TRBD1. V shed 4 bases, J shed 5 bases, and the junction held 5 bases outside the gene matches. Looked up from germline, CDR1 is SGHRS and CDR2 is YFSETQ. This CDR3 is built from 13 residues. CDR3 coding DNA: TGCGCCAGCAGCCAAGGACAGGGCGACGAGCAGTACTTC. Protein: CASSQGQGDEQYF.

The chain combines TRBV7-8 with TRBJ2-1; maybe TRBD2 (6 bases). The germline V gene has CDR1 SGHVS and CDR2 FQNEAQ. V lost 5 bases and J 7 bases, leaving 12 bases between the germline ends. CDR3 length equals 13 residues. For the CDR3, the DNA is TGTGCCAGCAGCACCCCGGGGGTAAATGAGCAGTTCTTC. Encoded protein: CASSTPGVNEQFF.

The chain has TRBV7-9 and TRBJ2-1, with D perhaps matching TRBD2 (5 bases). CDR1 is SEHNR, CDR2 FQNEAQ, per germline (reference sequence). The CDR3 contains 14 residues. Trimming removed 5 bases at V and 3 bases at J, with 11 bases between. As DNA, the CDR3 is TGTGCCAGCAGCATCCGCCGGGACTACAATGAGCAGTTCTTC. This codes for CASSIRRDYNEQFF.

This clone was detected once. The chain has TRBV7-7 and TRBJ2-5, with TRBD2 identical over 12 bases. Losses at the gene ends were 1 base for V and 0 bases for J; bases not matched to a gene: 3. The CDR3 extends over 17 amino acids. Per the germline V gene, CDR1 is SSHAT and CDR2 is FNYEAQ (reference sequence). The CDR3 nucleotides are TGTGCCAGCAGCTTAGGAGGACTAGCGGGGTACCAAGAGACCCAGTACTTC. Translation: CASSLGGLAGYQETQYF.